These 27 T cell receptor beta chains were sequenced from one sample in a study of blood T cell repertoires in COVID-19. Produced via immunoSEQ multiplex PCR; TCRdb's table is partial and in-frame only. Of about 160,000 clones in the sample, around nine tenths were seen once. Sequenced material: PBMCs or T cells enriched from blood (not recorded which). The receptors were gathered from a woman in her 50s who had recovered from COVID-19.

For the CDR3, the DNA is TGCGCCAGCAGCCAAGGGGAGACTAGCTTCGATGAGCAGTTCTTC. It specifies CASSQGETSFDEQFF. The chain combines TRBV4-3 with TRBJ2-1; 7 nucleotides align to TRBD2. J gave up 8 bases and V 1 base, and 8 bases lay outside the gene matches. The CDR3 covers 15 residues. Germline loops: CDR1 LGHNA, CDR2 YSLEER.

V and J are TRBV12-3 or TRBV12-4 and TRBJ1-5, with D uncertain. The V end lost 6 bases, the J end lost 4 bases, and 7 bases lay between the germline ends. The CDR3 sequence is 12 residues long. CDR3 nucleotide sequence: TGTGCCAGCAGCCCCCTTAATCAGCCCCAGCATTTT. Its protein is CASSPLNQPQHF.

The chain combines TRBV5-8 with TRBJ1-3; D ambiguous. Germline V CDR1 and CDR2: SGHTS, YDEGEE. The CDR3 runs to 16 residues. V shed 3 bases and J shed 0 bases, with 13 bases lying between them. The CDR3 is CASSYWHSSSGNTIYF. The CDR3 DNA follows: TGTGCCAGCAGCTACTGGCACAGTAGCTCTGGAAACACCATATATTTT.

This sequence joins TRBV12-3 or TRBV12-4 and TRBJ2-3; D ambiguous. This CDR3 has 12 amino acids. Trimming took off 6 bases at V and 2 bases at J, with 6 bases between the two ends. The CDR3 DNA is TGTGCCAGCAGCGGGTCCACAGATACGCAGTATTTT. Protein product: CASSGSTDTQYF.

This chain links TRBV19 with TRBJ1-5, with TRBD1 matching 7 bases. This CDR3 is 18 amino acids long. Germline trimming cut 4 bases from V and 0 bases from J; bases unmatched to any gene: 12. The germline V gene encodes CDR1 LNHDA and CDR2 SQIVND (reference sequence). Here the CDR3 reads CASSKGGTTTISNQPQHF. CDR3 coding DNA: TGTGCCAGTAGTAAAGGGGGCACAACCACAATTAGCAATCAGCCCCAGCATTTT.

CDR3 residues: CASSDNDNEQFF. For the CDR3, the DNA is TGTGCCAGCAGCGACAACGACAATGAGCAGTTCTTC. The chain combines TRBV9 with TRBJ2-1, with unresolved D. Per germline, CDR1 SGDLS and CDR2 YYNGEE. V was shortened by 3 bases and J by 5 bases, with 6 bases between the two germline ends. This CDR3 has 12 residues.

This clone was recorded once. This chain connects TRBV19 to TRBJ2-3; 9 positions agree with TRBD1. CDR1 and CDR2 from the germline V gene are LNHDA and SQIVND (reference sequence). Germline trimming cut 7 bases from V and 2 bases from J; bases unmatched to any gene: 13. The CDR3 has 17 residues. The CDR3 coding sequence is TGTGCCAGTACCCCAATTGGGACAGGGTTAAACACAGATACGCAGTATTTT. Its translation is CASTPIGTGLNTDTQYF.

The J gene is TRBJ2-1, the V gene TRBV7-2; D is possibly TRBD1 (5 bases). The CDR3 length is 14 residues. V lost 6 bases to trimming and J lost 7 bases, with 16 bases between them. Germline-derived CDR1 and CDR2 are SGHTA and FQGNSA. For the CDR3, the DNA is TGTGCCAGCAGTTCCCCAGGGTCTTGGAATGAGCAGTTCTTC. This gives the protein CASSSPGSWNEQFF.

The chain links TRBV7-2 to TRBJ1-2; TRBD1 is a possible D gene (6 bases). CDR3 length equals 15 residues. Trimming shortened V by 4 bases and J by 3 bases, and 15 bases separated the two germline ends. The germline gives CDR1 SGHTA, CDR2 FQGNSA. The DNA of the CDR3 is TGTGCCAGCAGCTCGGCCGCTTCAGGGGACTATGGCTACACCTTC. This gives the protein CASSSAASGDYGYTF.

The rearrangement uses TRBV4-1 and TRBJ1-2; perhaps TRBD1 as D (5 bases). The CDR3 runs to 16 residues. V was cut by 1 base and J by 0 bases, with 12 bases left in between. Germline lookup yields CDR1 MGHRA and CDR2 YSYEKL. The CDR3 DNA reads as TGCGCCAGCAGCCAAGTGTTTGGGGCCCCTAACTATGGCTACACCTTC. Its protein is CASSQVFGAPNYGYTF.

J is TRBJ2-5 and V is TRBV6-5, with D possibly being TRBD2 (7 bases). Trimming removed 2 bases at V and 5 bases at J, with 12 bases between. Per germline, CDR1 MNHEY and CDR2 SVGAGI. The CDR3 has 14 residues. Here the CDR3 reads CASSYVGGHETQYF. CDR3 bases: TGTGCCAGCAGTTACGTGGGGGGGCATGAGACCCAGTACTTC.

The chain has TRBV13 and TRBJ2-2; D is unresolved. The CDR3 extends over 14 amino acids. Per the germline V gene, CDR1 is PRHDT and CDR2 is FYEKMQ (reference sequence). Trimming pared 1 base from V and 1 base from J, leaving 4 bases between. CDR3 DNA: TGTGCCAGCAGCTTAGTGAGGAACACCGGGGAGCTGTTTTTT. Translation: CASSLVRNTGELFF.

This clone came up a few times. V gene TRBV3-1 (or the pseudogene TRBV3-2) combines with J gene TRBJ1-6, with 7 bases fitting TRBD1. The germline V gene has CDR1 LGHDT and CDR2 YNNKEL (reference sequence). The CDR3 extends over 15 amino acids. V dropped 1 base and J dropped 13; count of bases not matched to a gene: 10. The CDR3 spells CASSQGQGGIGPLHF. Here the CDR3 DNA reads TGTGCCAGCAGCCAAGGACAGGGTGGGATAGGGCCCCTCCACTTT.

V and J are TRBV5-4 and TRBJ1-1, with unresolved D. Looked up from germline, CDR1 is SGHNT and CDR2 is YYREEE (reference sequence). This CDR3 is 13 amino acids long. V was cut by 0 bases and J by 3 bases, with 6 bases left in between. The CDR3 here is CASSLGADTEAFF. CDR3 sequence (DNA): TGTGCCAGCAGCTTGGGGGCAGACACTGAAGCTTTCTTT.

The gene calls are TRBV6-5 and TRBJ1-5, with unresolved D. Between the trimmed V and J ends, which lost 3 bases and 4 bases, there was a span of 7 bases. From germline, CDR1 is MNHEY and CDR2 SVGAGI. The CDR3 contains 13 residues. In DNA form, the CDR3 reads TGTGCCAGCAGTTATACAGTGAATCAGCCCCAGCATTTT. Translating gives CASSYTVNQPQHF.

V is TRBV3-1 (or the pseudogene TRBV3-2) and J is TRBJ2-1; 9 bases line up with TRBD1. The CDR3 runs to 15 residues. Per the germline V gene, CDR1 is LGHDT and CDR2 is YNNKEL (reference sequence). V gave up 0 bases and J gave up 9 bases; unmatched junction bases: 6. The CDR3 sequence is CASSQDVGTGSEQFF. The CDR3, as DNA: TGTGCCAGCAGCCAAGATGTAGGGACAGGGAGTGAGCAGTTCTTC.

The chain couples TRBV5-4 to TRBJ1-1, with D possibly TRBD1 on 5 matching bases. CDR1 SGHNT and CDR2 YYREEE come from the germline V gene (reference sequence). Trimming took off 3 bases at V and 0 bases at J, with 9 bases between the two ends. The CDR3 is 14 residues long. The CDR3 loop reads CASSWGVMNTEAFF. The CDR3 DNA reads as TGTGCCAGCAGCTGGGGGGTTATGAACACTGAAGCTTTCTTT.

The chain is built from TRBV2 and TRBJ2-2; weak D call: TRBD2 (7 bases). CDR3 length equals 15 residues. With 2 bases removed from V and 7 bases from J, the gap between germline ends came to 14 bases. CDR1 and CDR2 from the germline V gene are SNHLY and FYNNEI. The CDR3 spells CASSERGAGDGELFF. The DNA of the CDR3 is TGTGCCAGCAGTGAACGGGGGGCTGGGGACGGGGAGCTGTTTTTT. The variable domain in full, with the rest retrieved from reference TRBV2 and TRBJ2-2, is EPEVTQTPSHQVTQMGQEVILRCVPISNHLYFYWYRQILGQKVEFLVSFYNNEISEKSEIFDDQFSVERPDGSNFTLKIRSTKLEDSAMYFCASSERGAGDGELFFGEGSRLTVL.

In DNA form, the CDR3 reads TGTGCCAGCAGCGCACCTTCGACAGGTTCCCTTAATCAGCCCCAGCATTTT. As protein: CASSAPSTGSLNQPQHF. The V and J genes are TRBV6-2 or TRBV6-3 and TRBJ1-5; D possibly corresponds to TRBD1 (6 bases). The CDR3 spans 17 residues. Per germline, CDR1 MNHEY and CDR2 SVGEGT. V lost 6 bases and J 4 bases, leaving 22 bases between the germline ends.

This sequence joins TRBV5-1 and TRBJ2-3; 9 bases line up with TRBD2. This CDR3 spans 14 amino acids. The germline V gene encodes CDR1 SGHRS and CDR2 YFSETQ. Germline trimming cut 3 bases from V and 3 bases from J; bases unmatched to any gene: 2. CDR3 residues: CASSSTSGTDTQYF. The DNA of the CDR3 is TGCGCCAGCAGCTCGACTAGCGGAACAGATACGCAGTATTTT.

V gene TRBV5-4 combines with J gene TRBJ1-2; TRBD1 matches 10 bases. The germline V gene encodes CDR1 SGHNT and CDR2 YYREEE (reference sequence). This CDR3 is 15 amino acids long. V was clipped by 4 bases and J by 2 bases; unmatched bases: 5. The CDR3 loop is CASSPGQGRNYGYTF. CDR3 in DNA: TGTGCCAGCAGCCCGGGACAGGGGAGAAACTATGGCTACACCTTC.

The rearrangement uses TRBV25-1 and TRBJ1-2; D is uncertain. The V gene's germline CDR1 is MGHDK and CDR2 SYGVNS. Trimming stripped 2 bases from V and 7 bases from J, with 11 bases between. The CDR3 extends over 13 amino acids. CDR3 DNA: TGTGCCAGCAGTGAAGTGGGCGTAGGTGGCTACACCTTC. It is translated as CASSEVGVGGYTF.

This clone showed up just a few times. The chain joins TRBV9 to TRBJ2-7; TRBD1 matches at 7 bases. V was pared by 3 bases and J by 3 bases, with 12 bases of the junction left unmatched. The CDR3 length is 16 residues. Germline assignment: CDR1 SGDLS and CDR2 YYNGEE. The DNA of the CDR3 is TGTGCCAGCAGCGCGGATCGGGACAGATTTGTCTACGAGCAGTACTTC. It translates to CASSADRDRFVYEQYF.

This chain links TRBV18 with TRBJ2-1; unclear D gene. V was clipped by 3 bases and J by 8 bases, with 8 bases between them. The CDR3 sequence is 12 residues long. CDR1 is KGHSH and CDR2 is LQKENI in the germline V gene. The CDR3 nucleotides read TGTGCCAGCTCACCTTATCTTTATGAGCAGTTCTTC. This codes for CASSPYLYEQFF.

The V call is TRBV7-3, the J call TRBJ2-1; 14 bases fit TRBD2. Germline V gene data show CDR1 as SGHTA and CDR2 as FQGTGA. The CDR3 is made up of 16 amino acids. The V gene end was trimmed by 5 bases and the J gene end by 9 bases; junction bases not matched to a gene: 9. The CDR3 is CASSPRLAGGPGEQFF. CDR3 bases: TGTGCCAGCAGCCCCCGACTAGCGGGGGGGCCAGGTGAGCAGTTCTTC.

This clone was observed once. This chain uses TRBV6-5 with TRBJ2-7, with 7 positions matching TRBD2. Germline values: CDR1 MNHEY, CDR2 SVGAGI. The ends lost 4 bases at V and 6 bases at J; junction bases unmatched: 6. The CDR3 is 13 residues long. CDR3 residues: CASSFRWGGEQYF. The CDR3 nucleotides are TGTGCCAGCAGTTTCCGGTGGGGGGGCGAGCAGTACTTC.

The chain employs TRBV5-4 and TRBJ1-2; 7 bases fit TRBD1. CDR3 length: 13 residues. Trimming removed 4 bases from V and 8 bases from J; junction bases left unmatched: 8. The germline V gene has CDR1 SGHNT and CDR2 YYREEE (reference sequence). The CDR3 region is CASSPDRVGGYTF. The CDR3 DNA reads as TGTGCCAGCAGCCCCGACAGGGTCGGAGGCTACACCTTC.